This entry features one T cell receptor beta chain sequence. Data came from immunoSEQ multiplex PCR; TCRdb stores just in-frame clones and leaves some out. The table has 150,000 or so clones, approximately 94% seen once. These data are taken from a study of T cell responses to AZD1222 COVID-19 vaccine. The CDR3 covers 16 residues. V shed 5 bases, J shed 4 bases, and the junction held 10 bases outside the gene matches. CDR1 MNHEY and CDR2 SMNVEV come from the germline V gene (reference sequence). The sequence was obtained from an adult who received the AZD1222 COVID-19 vaccine. This sample comprised peripheral blood, obtained 28 days after the second AZD1222 dose. The chain carries TRBV27 and TRBJ2-3; 9 bases are shared with TRBD1. CDR3 in DNA: TGTGCCAGCAGTACTAGGACAGGGGAGTTACCAGATACGCAGTATTTT. Protein product: CASSTRTGELPDTQYF.